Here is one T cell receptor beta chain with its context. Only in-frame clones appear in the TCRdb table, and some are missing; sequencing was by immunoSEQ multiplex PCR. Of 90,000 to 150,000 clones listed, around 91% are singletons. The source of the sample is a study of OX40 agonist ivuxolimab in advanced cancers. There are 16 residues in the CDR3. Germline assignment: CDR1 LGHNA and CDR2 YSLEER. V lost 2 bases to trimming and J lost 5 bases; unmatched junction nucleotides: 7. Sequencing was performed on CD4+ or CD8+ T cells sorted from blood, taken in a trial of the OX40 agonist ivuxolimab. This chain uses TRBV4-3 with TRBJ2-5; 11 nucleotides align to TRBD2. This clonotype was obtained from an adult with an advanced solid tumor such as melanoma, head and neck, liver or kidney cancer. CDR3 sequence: CASSQWASGGLETQYF. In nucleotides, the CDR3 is TGCGCCAGCAGCCAATGGGCTAGCGGGGGGCTTGAGACCCAGTACTTC.